This TCR beta chain was sequenced in a study of blood T cells in healthy people across ages. Study information: Template-switching capture recovered about one barcoded beta molecule per two T cells.

Peripheral blood samples of around 11 milliliters were drawn from each donor. The study isolated at least 7 million PBMCs from each sample. This clonotype is a singleton in its sample. Trimming left V 5 bases short and J 11 bases short, with 18 bases between. This CDR3 spans 13 amino acids. Primed by a sample-barcoded 5' primer and a J-beta primer mix, a second PCR proceeded for 7 to 11 cycles. One entry per CDR3 protein results from TCRdb running MiXCR on the 5' RACE reads. The repertoire includes around 1.5 million distinct CDR3 sequences, approximately 40% of them detected once, and 7.9% sits in the top ten.

This clonotype was obtained from a woman aged 18-29 years in good health. J is TRBJ2-5 and V is TRBV12-3 or TRBV12-4, with no clear D. Sequences were obtained from blood. The CDR3 DNA reads as TGTGCCAGCAGTAAAGGCCCTCTAAGCGCGCAGTACTTC. Its protein product is CASSKGPLSAQYF.